The 21 T cell receptor beta chains below all came from one sample that was sequenced in a study of T cell responses to AZD1222 COVID-19 vaccine (TCRdb year 2021). The sample's time point label, in plain terms: baseline before first vaccination. To prepare the library, the immunoSEQ multiplex PCR assay was applied. Here the immuneACCESS table is served through TCRdb, limited to in-frame sequences with V and J called. Missing clones are a known gap in these copies; in checked studies unresolved V genes cover under half, and the rest lacks a known reason. This sample has 95,000 to 150,000 clones in its table, and about 88% of those were observed once. Together, the top ten hold roughly 4.5% of the sample. The input for sequencing was peripheral blood, taken on day 0 of AZD1222 vaccination. The receptors were sampled from an adult in good health.

The chain couples TRBV5-1 to TRBJ2-3, with D hard to call. Germline loops: CDR1 SGHRS, CDR2 YFSETQ. This CDR3 has 15 amino acids. V was trimmed by 2 bases and J by 4 bases, leaving 14 bases between them. The CDR3 DNA is TGCGCCAGCAGCTTAGCCGGGTCACTCCCAGATACGCAGTATTTT. It translates to CASSLAGSLPDTQYF. The whole variable domain, filled in from reference TRBV5-1 and TRBJ2-3, reads KAGVTQTPRYLIKTRGQQVTLSCSPISGHRSVSWYQQTPGQGLQFLFEYFSETQRNKGNFPGRFSGRQFSNSRSEMNVSTLELGDSALYLCASSLAGSLPDTQYFGPGTRLTVL.

V gene TRBV24-1 combines with J gene TRBJ2-5, with 7 positions matching TRBD1. After removal of 3 bases from V and 4 bases from J, the junction contained 7 bases not matched to a gene. Germline lookup yields CDR1 KGHDR and CDR2 SFDVKD. This CDR3 spans 15 amino acids. As DNA, the CDR3 is TGTGCCACCAGTGATGCTACAGGGGAACGAGAGACCCAGTACTTC. As protein: CATSDATGERETQYF.

This rearrangement joins TRBV7-9 to TRBJ1-1; perhaps TRBD1 as D (6 bases). Trimming took off 1 base at V and 4 bases at J, with 10 bases between the two ends. Germline-derived CDR1 and CDR2 are SEHNR and FQNEAQ (reference sequence). This CDR3 has 14 residues. In DNA form, the CDR3 reads TGTGCCAGCAGCTTAGGGGGGGCCGCCACTGAAGCTTTCTTT. Translation gives CASSLGGAATEAFF.

The V call is TRBV4-1, the J call TRBJ1-1; D gene ambiguous. Trimming cost V 0 bases and J 1 base, with 6 bases left between them. This CDR3 has 14 amino acids. The germline V gene encodes CDR1 MGHRA and CDR2 YSYEKL. DNA for the CDR3: TGCGCCAGCAGCCAAGATCGGGGGAACACTGAAGCTTTCTTT. The encoded protein is CASSQDRGNTEAFF.

The chain joins TRBV11-2 to TRBJ2-7; a possible D gene is TRBD1 (5 bases). The germline V gene encodes CDR1 SGHAT and CDR2 FQNNGV. V lost 0 bases and J 5 bases, leaving 17 bases between the germline ends. The CDR3 is made up of 16 amino acids. The chain's CDR3 is CASSLEDTRAKHEQYF. CDR3 bases: TGTGCCAGCAGCTTAGAGGACACAAGGGCAAAACACGAGCAGTACTTC.

The chain couples TRBV18 to TRBJ1-2; D is possibly TRBD1 (5 bases). Germline CDR1 reads KGHSH; CDR2 reads LQKENI. V dropped 2 bases and J dropped 7 bases, with 17 bases sitting between them. The CDR3 consists of 15 residues. This CDR3 reads CASSPVPGKESGYTF. CDR3 bases: TGTGCCAGCTCACCAGTCCCAGGGAAAGAAAGTGGCTACACCTTC. The entire variable domain, with the rest obtained from reference TRBV18 and TRBJ1-2, is as follows: NAGVMQNPRHLVRRRGQEARLRCSPMKGHSHVYWYRQLPEEGLKFMVYLQKENIIDESGMPKERFSAEFPKEGPSILRIQQVVRGDSAAYFCASSPVPGKESGYTFGSGTRLTVV.

J is TRBJ2-7 and V is TRBV11-3; 7 positions match TRBD2. V lost 11 bases to trimming and J lost 2 bases; unmatched junction nucleotides: 9. Germline V lookup: CDR1 SGHNT, CDR2 YENEEA. The CDR3 totals 13 residues. The CDR3 DNA is TGTGCCGGACATCACGGGAGGACCTACGAGCAGTACTTC. It translates to CAGHHGRTYEQYF. The full variable domain, in which reference TRBV11-3 and TRBJ2-7 provide the parts outside the CDR3, is EAGVVQSPRYKIIEKKQPVAFWCNPISGHNTLYWYLQNLGQGPELLIRYENEEAVDDSQLPKDRFSAERLKGVDSTLKIQPAELGDSAVYLCAGHHGRTYEQYFGPGTRLTVT.

V usage is TRBV19 and J usage is TRBJ1-3, with D hard to call. V lost 3 bases to trimming and J lost 2 bases, with 2 bases between them. This CDR3 is built from 12 residues. The V gene's germline CDR1 is LNHDA and CDR2 SQIVND (reference sequence). The chain's CDR3 is CASSMTGNTIYF. For the CDR3, the DNA is TGTGCCAGTAGTATGACTGGAAACACCATATATTTT. Filled out from reference TRBV19 and TRBJ1-3, the complete variable domain reads DGGITQSPKYLFRKEGQNVTLSCEQNLNHDAMYWYRQDPGQGLRLIYYSQIVNDFQKGDIAEGYSVSREKKESFPLTVTSAQKNPTAFYLCASSMTGNTIYFGEGSWLTVV.

The V and J genes are TRBV27 and TRBJ2-7; D is unresolved. V dropped 10 bases and J dropped 0 bases, with 13 bases sitting between them. Germline V CDR1 and CDR2: MNHEY, SMNVEV (reference sequence). The CDR3 loop spans 13 amino acids. CDR3 protein: CATATYSSYEQYF. For the CDR3, the DNA is TGTGCCACAGCAACCTATAGCTCCTACGAGCAGTACTTC.

V gene TRBV29-1 combines with J gene TRBJ1-1; TRBD1 aligns across 7 bases. The V and J ends lost 4 bases and 2 bases, in that order; junction bases with no gene match: 4. CDR1 SQVTM and CDR2 ANQGSEA come from the germline V gene. The CDR3 extends over 13 amino acids. The chain's CDR3 is CSVGGQSNTEAFF. The CDR3 DNA is TGCAGCGTTGGGGGACAGTCTAACACTGAAGCTTTCTTT.

V usage is TRBV5-1 and J usage is TRBJ1-6; maybe TRBD1 (5 bases). The CDR3 runs 19 residues. Germline CDR1 is SGHRS and CDR2 is YFSETQ. Trimming left V 4 bases short and J 5 bases short, with 25 bases between. The CDR3 protein is CASSSTGTGTTRDNSPLHF. The CDR3 DNA reads TGCGCCAGCAGCAGCACCGGGACTGGGACCACCCGGGATAATTCACCCCTCCACTTT.

Regarding this clone: The sample holds other DNA sequences that translate to the same CDR3. This chain uses TRBV27 with TRBJ2-7; possibly TRBD2 for D (6 bases). The CDR3 is made up of 14 amino acids. Trimming shortened V by 4 bases and J by 2 bases, and 12 bases separated the two germline ends. Germline V gene lookup returns CDR1 MNHEY and CDR2 SMNVEV (reference sequence). The CDR3 here is CASSSGTGPYEQYF. In DNA form, the CDR3 reads TGTGCCAGCAGTTCCGGGACTGGCCCCTACGAGCAGTACTTC.

CDR3 residues: CASSVGRRDETQYF. DNA of the CDR3: TGTGCCAGCAGCGTAGGACGGAGGGACGAGACCCAGTACTTC. This chain links TRBV9 with TRBJ2-5; the D gene is possibly TRBD2 (6 bases). CDR3 length equals 14 residues. The germline V gene has CDR1 SGDLS and CDR2 YYNGEE. The germline V and J ends were trimmed by 0 bases and 5 bases, with 11 bases remaining between them.

The rearrangement uses TRBV27 and TRBJ2-7; unclear D gene. The length of the CDR3 is 12 residues. V gave up 5 bases and J gave up 4 bases, with 9 bases separating them. Germline CDR1 is MNHEY and CDR2 is SMNVEV (reference sequence). The CDR3 region is CASSGLEYEQYF. The CDR3 region has the DNA TGTGCCAGCAGTGGGTTGGAGTACGAGCAGTACTTC.

The chain recombines TRBV7-2 with TRBJ1-1, with TRBD1 as a possible D gene (5 bases). CDR3 size: 13 residues. Germline V CDR1 and CDR2: SGHTA, FQGNSA. V lost 8 bases, J lost 5 bases, and 15 bases lay in between. CDR3 sequence: CASGHGGGTEAFF. The CDR3 nucleotides read TGTGCCAGCGGACATGGGGGGGGAACTGAAGCTTTCTTT.

CDR3 loop: CASSPGGEAFF. The CDR3 DNA sequence: TGTGCCAGCAGCCCCGGAGGGGAAGCTTTCTTT. The rearrangement links TRBV7-9 to TRBJ1-1, with D hard to call. The CDR3 is 11 amino acids. Germline CDR1 is SEHNR and CDR2 is FQNEAQ (reference sequence). Trimming took 5 bases from V and 8 from J, leaving 9 bases between them.

This chain joins TRBV27 and TRBJ2-3; no clear D. Trimming removed 3 bases from V and 3 bases from J, with 7 bases in between. The CDR3 spans 13 residues. From germline, CDR1 is MNHEY and CDR2 SMNVEV (reference sequence). This CDR3 reads CASSFLETDTQYF. The DNA for the CDR3 is TGTGCCAGCAGTTTTTTGGAAACAGATACGCAGTATTTT.

The chain joins TRBV11-2 to TRBJ1-1, with 9 bases that match TRBD1. The germline V gene encodes CDR1 SGHAT and CDR2 FQNNGV. Unmatched junction bases numbered 10, after V lost 3 bases and J lost 2 bases. This CDR3 is built from 17 residues. In nucleotides, the CDR3 is TGTGCCAGCAGCTTGGGTGACAGGGGGTATCTCAACACTGAAGCTTTCTTT. Its translation: CASSLGDRGYLNTEAFF.

The chain is built from TRBV19 and TRBJ2-1, with D perhaps TRBD1 or TRBD2 (5 bases each). Trimming took 10 bases from V and 0 from J, leaving 19 bases between them. The CDR3 is 16 amino acids. Germline lookup yields CDR1 LNHDA and CDR2 SQIVND (reference sequence). This CDR3 is CATTVLLGDSYNEQFF. CDR3 DNA sequence: TGTGCCACCACGGTCCTTCTGGGGGACTCCTACAATGAGCAGTTCTTC.

The chain recombines TRBV5-1 with TRBJ2-3; the D is unclear. V lost 3 bases and J 4 bases, leaving 15 bases between the germline ends. The CDR3 covers 15 residues. CDR1 is SGHRS, CDR2 YFSETQ, per germline. In DNA, the CDR3 is TGCGCCAGCAGCTCATGGGATGTTTCACCAGATACGCAGTATTTT. This sequence encodes CASSSWDVSPDTQYF.

Turning to this clone: In this CDR3 the conserved last residue, phenylalanine or tryptophan, is missing, so a read error is likely. Because the CDR3's place on the DNA is in doubt, the DNA is left out and the CDR3 is given as listed by TCRdb. The chain links TRBV5-4 to TRBJ2-7; TRBD2 is the table's D call, not checked against the DNA. In germline, CDR1 is SGHNT, CDR2 YYREEE (reference sequence). The CDR3 is made up of 10 amino acids, end residues included. CDR3 sequence reads: CASSFSGGSI.